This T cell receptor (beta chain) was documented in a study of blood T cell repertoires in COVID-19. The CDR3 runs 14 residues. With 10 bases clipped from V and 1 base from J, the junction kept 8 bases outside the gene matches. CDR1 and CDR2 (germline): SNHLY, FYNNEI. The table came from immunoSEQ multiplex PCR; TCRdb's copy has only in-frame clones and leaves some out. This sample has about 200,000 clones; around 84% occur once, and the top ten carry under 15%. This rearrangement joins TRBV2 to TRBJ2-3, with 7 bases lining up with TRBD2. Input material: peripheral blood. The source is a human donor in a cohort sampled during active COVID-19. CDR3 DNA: TGTGCCACCCCCCGGGGGGTGGGCACAGATACGCAGTATTTT. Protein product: CATPRGVGTDTQYF. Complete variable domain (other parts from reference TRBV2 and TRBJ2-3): EPEVTQTPSHQVTQMGQEVILRCVPISNHLYFYWYRQILGQKVEFLVSFYNNEISEKSEIFDDQFSVERPDGSNFTLKIRSTKLEDSAMYFCATPRGVGTDTQYFGPGTRLTVL.